These 2 T cell receptor beta chains came from one sample sequenced in a study. Using its own MiXCR run on the 5' RACE reads, TCRdb lists one record per CDR3 protein. Of roughly 50,000 distinct CDR3 sequences listed, approximately 23% are singletons. Sequenced: tumor-infiltrating naive CD4+ T cells sorted from the breast tumor. Subset defined: naive CD4+ T cells, CD4+CD45RA+CD25-. Every receptor here comes from a female donor with breast cancer.

The chain couples TRBV12-3 or TRBV12-4 to TRBJ2-3; 8 nucleotides match TRBD2. With 5 bases clipped from V and 4 bases from J, the junction kept 5 bases outside the gene matches. This CDR3 region has 14 residues. The DNA for the CDR3 is TGTGCCAGCAGTCGAGCGGGAGCGGCAGATACGCAGTATTTT. This encodes CASSRAGAADTQYF.

V gene TRBV20-1 combines with J gene TRBJ2-3, with TRBD2 as a possible D gene (6 bases). The CDR3 covers 12 residues. Germline V gene lookup returns CDR1 DFQATT and CDR2 SNEGSKA (reference sequence). In nucleotides, the CDR3 is TGCAGGTGGGGGGAGCGGACAGATACGCAGTATTTT. It translates to CRWGERTDTQYF.